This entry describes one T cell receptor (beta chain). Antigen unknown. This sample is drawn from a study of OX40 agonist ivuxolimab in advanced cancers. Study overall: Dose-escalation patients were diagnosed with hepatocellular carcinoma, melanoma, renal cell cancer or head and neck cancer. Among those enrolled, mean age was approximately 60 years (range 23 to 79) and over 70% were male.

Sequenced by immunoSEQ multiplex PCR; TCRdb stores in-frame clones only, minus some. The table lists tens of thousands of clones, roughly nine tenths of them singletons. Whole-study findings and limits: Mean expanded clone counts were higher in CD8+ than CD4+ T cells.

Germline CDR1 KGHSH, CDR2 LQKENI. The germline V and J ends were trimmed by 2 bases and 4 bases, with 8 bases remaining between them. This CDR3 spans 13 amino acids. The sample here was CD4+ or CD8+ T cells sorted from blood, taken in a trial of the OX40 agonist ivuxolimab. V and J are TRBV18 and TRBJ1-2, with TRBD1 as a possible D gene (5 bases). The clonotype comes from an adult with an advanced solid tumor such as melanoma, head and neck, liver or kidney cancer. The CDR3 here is CASSPSGRYGYTF. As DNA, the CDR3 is TGTGCCAGCTCACCATCAGGGCGCTATGGCTACACCTTC.